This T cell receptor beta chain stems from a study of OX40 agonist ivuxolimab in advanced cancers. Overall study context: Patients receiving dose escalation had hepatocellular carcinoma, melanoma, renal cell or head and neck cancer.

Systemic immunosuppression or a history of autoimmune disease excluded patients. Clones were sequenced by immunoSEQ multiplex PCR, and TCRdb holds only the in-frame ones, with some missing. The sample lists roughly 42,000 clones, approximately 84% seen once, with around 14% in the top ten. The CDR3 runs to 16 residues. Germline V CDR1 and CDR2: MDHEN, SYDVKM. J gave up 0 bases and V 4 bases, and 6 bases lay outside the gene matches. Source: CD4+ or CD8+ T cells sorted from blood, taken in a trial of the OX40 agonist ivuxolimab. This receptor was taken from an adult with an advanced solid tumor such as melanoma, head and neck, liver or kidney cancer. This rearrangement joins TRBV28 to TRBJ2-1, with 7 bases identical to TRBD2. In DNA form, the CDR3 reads TGTGCCAGCAGTTCCGCCGGGACTAACTCCTACAATGAGCAGTTCTTC. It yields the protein CASSSAGTNSYNEQFF.